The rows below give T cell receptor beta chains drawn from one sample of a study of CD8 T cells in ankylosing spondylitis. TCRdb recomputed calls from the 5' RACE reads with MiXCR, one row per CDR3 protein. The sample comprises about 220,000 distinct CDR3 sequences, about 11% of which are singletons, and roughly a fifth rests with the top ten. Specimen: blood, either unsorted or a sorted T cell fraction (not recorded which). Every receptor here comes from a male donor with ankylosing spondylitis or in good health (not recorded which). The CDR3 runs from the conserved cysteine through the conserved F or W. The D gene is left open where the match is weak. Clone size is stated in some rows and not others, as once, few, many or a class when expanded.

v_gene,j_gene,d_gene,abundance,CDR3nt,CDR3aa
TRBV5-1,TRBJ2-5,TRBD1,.,TGCGCCAGCAGCTTGGGCGGACAGGGGGCGTCTTTTTGGATGGCCCAGTACTTC,CASSLGGQGASFWMAQYF
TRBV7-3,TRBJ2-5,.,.,TGTGCCAGCAGCCCCGGGGGAATGTGGCAAGAGACCCAGTACTTC,CASSPGGMWQETQYF
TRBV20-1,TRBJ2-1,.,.,TGCAGTGCCCTGGTCGGGGGGCTGCGGGATGAGCAGTTCTTC,CSALVGGLRDEQFF
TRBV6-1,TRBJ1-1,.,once,TGTGCCAGCAGTGTTCTTTCTTCTGAAGCTTTCTTT,CASSVLSSEAFF
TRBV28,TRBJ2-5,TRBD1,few,TGTGCCAGCAGGGGGACAGGGGCGGCGAAGACCCAGTACTTC,CASRGTGAAKTQYF
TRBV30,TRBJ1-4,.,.,TGTGCCTGGAACAGGAATGAAAAACTGTTTTTT,CAWNRNEKLFF
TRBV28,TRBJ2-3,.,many,TGTGCCAGCAGTAACCTCAAATCGGATACGCAGTATTTT,CASSNLKSDTQYF
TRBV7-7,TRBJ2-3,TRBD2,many,TGTGCTAGCAGCCCCCGGCTAGCGGGGGAGATGACTAGCACAGATACGCAGTATTTT,CASSPRLAGEMTSTDTQYF
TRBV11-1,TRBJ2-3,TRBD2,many,TGTGCCAGCAGCTTATTGGGACTAGCGCTTCCTAGCACAGATACGCAGTATTTT,CASSLLGLALPSTDTQYF
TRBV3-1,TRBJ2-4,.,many,TGTGCCAGCAGCCTAGACGAAAACATTCAGTACTTC,CASSLDENIQYF
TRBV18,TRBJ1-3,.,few,TGTGCCAGCTCACCAGGGGCCTCCTCTGGAAACACCATATATTTT,CASSPGASSGNTIYF
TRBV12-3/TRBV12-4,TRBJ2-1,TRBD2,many,TGTGCCAGCAGTCCCAGCGGGGGAAAATACAATGAGCAGTTCTTC,CASSPSGGKYNEQFF
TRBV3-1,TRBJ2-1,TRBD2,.,TGTGCCAGCAGCCACCCGTTAGCGGGGGGATACAATGAGCAGTTCTTC,CASSHPLAGGYNEQFF
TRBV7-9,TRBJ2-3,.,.,TGTGCCAGCAGCCCGCCGTCAGATACGCAGTATTTT,CASSPPSDTQYF
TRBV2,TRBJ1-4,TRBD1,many,TGTGCCAGCAGTGAAGCTCGTCAGGGGGGAAGAGGGGGACTGTTTTTT,CASSEARQGGRGGLFF
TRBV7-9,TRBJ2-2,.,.,TGTGCCAGCAGCTTAGGGGGAGCACTCTCGAACACCGGGGAGCTGTTTTTT,CASSLGGALSNTGELFF
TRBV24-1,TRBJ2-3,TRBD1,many,TGTGCCACCAGTGATTTGGCCCCAGGGGGCCTAGATACGCAGTATTTT,CATSDLAPGGLDTQYF
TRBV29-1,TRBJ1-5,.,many,TGCAGCGTCCGGGACCTCGATCAGCCCCAGCATTTT,CSVRDLDQPQHF
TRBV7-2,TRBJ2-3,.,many,TGTGCCAGCAGCTTAGCGCGTGACCGCACAGATACGCAGTATTTT,CASSLARDRTDTQYF
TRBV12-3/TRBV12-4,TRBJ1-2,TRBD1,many,TGTGCCAGCAGCCCGACAGGGCGAGACAATGGCTACACCTTC,CASSPTGRDNGYTF
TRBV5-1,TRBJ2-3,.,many,TGTGCCAGCAGCTTAGATACTAGCACAGATACGCAGTATTTT,CASSLDTSTDTQYF
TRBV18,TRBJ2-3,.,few,TGTGCCAGCTCACCATTCGGGGGACCCAGCACAGATACGCAGTATTTT,CASSPFGGPSTDTQYF
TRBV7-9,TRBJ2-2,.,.,TGTGCCAGCACCCCAAGCGGGCAGAACACCGGGGAGCTGTTTTTT,CASTPSGQNTGELFF
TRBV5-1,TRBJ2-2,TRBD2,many,TGCGCCAGCAGCTTGGAATCCCCCAGCGGGGGATCGTCCGGGGAGCTGTTTTTT,CASSLESPSGGSSGELFF
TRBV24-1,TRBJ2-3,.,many,TGTGCCACTCTCGGGGGCCTGTTTACAGATACGCAGTATTTT,CATLGGLFTDTQYF
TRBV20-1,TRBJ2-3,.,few,TGCAGTGCTGATTCCGACCGAGATACGCAGTATTTT,CSADSDRDTQYF
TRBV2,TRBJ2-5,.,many,TGTGCCAGCAGTGAAGGACAGAAAAAAGAGACCCAGTACTTC,CASSEGQKKETQYF
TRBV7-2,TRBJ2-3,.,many,TGTGCCAGCACCATGGACGGCCGGTTGTCAGATACGCAGTATTTT,CASTMDGRLSDTQYF
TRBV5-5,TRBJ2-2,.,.,TGTGCCAGCAGCTTGTACTTTACTGCTACTTCGCCTGAGCTGTTTTTT,CASSLYFTATSPELFF
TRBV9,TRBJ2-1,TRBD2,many,TGTGCCAGCAGCTTCCTACTAGCGGGGGGGCGAAATGAGCAGTTCTTC,CASSFLLAGGRNEQFF
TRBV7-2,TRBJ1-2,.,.,TGTGCCAGCAACAAGGGCAGCTATGGCTACACCTTC,CASNKGSYGYTF
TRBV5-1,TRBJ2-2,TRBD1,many,TGCGCCAGTAAAACCGGGACAGGGCACACCGGGGAGCTGTTTTTT,CASKTGTGHTGELFF
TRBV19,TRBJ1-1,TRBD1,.,TGTGCCAGTAGTATTGACAGGGGGCTAAGGACTGAAGCTTCCTTT,CASSIDRGLRTEASF
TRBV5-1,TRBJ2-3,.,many,TGTGCCAGCTCACCGGGGTCAGATACGCAGTATTTT,CASSPGSDTQYF
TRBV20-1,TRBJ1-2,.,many,TGCAGTGCTGCACCACAGGAGTACTATGGCTACACCTTC,CSAAPQEYYGYTF
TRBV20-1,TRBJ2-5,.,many,TGCAGTGCTAGTTCGGTATTAGGGGGGGCAGAGACCCAGTACTTC,CSASSVLGGAETQYF